The T cell receptor (beta chain) under discussion was sequenced for a study of blood T cell repertoires in COVID-19. Study background: Acute and convalescent COVID-19 samples came from the United States, Italy and Spain.

Original handling: Reference gene primer amplification gave nucleated cell count estimates. TCRdb's table, derived via immunoSEQ multiplex PCR, lists solely in-frame clones and lacks some. V and J calls and clone size are given by that table; D and trimming were obtained from the DNA. The sample lists nearly 50,000 clones, 85% to 90% occurring once. V was trimmed by 5 bases and J by 2 bases, leaving 10 bases between them. Germline lookup yields CDR1 WSHSY and CDR2 SAAADI. The CDR3 extends over 13 amino acids. The sequence derives from an elderly woman with COVID-19, enrolled during active disease. Sequenced input: peripheral blood. V gene TRBV10-2 combines with J gene TRBJ2-7; D gene ambiguous. Here the CDR3 DNA reads TGCGCCAGCAGTCGCGGTCCGACCTACGAGCAGTACTTC. Its translation: CASSRGPTYEQYF.